One and the same sample provided the 5 T cell receptor beta chains below, sequenced in a study of T-cell memory formation after mild COVID-19. MiXCR, applied by TCRdb to the 5' RACE reads, yields one record per CDR3 protein. The repertoire consists of some 150,000 distinct CDR3 sequences, with 14% occurring once and the leading ten covering about 26%. The specimen sequenced was PBMCs or a T cell subset sorted from them (not recorded which). The receptors shown here come from an adult woman who had mild COVID-19 (a few samples of this study predate the infection). Cell type and time point are not known.

In its sample, this clonotype is medium-sized. This sequence joins TRBV27 and TRBJ2-1, with 7 nucleotides matching TRBD2. The germline V gene has CDR1 MNHEY and CDR2 SMNVEV (reference sequence). V shed 7 bases and J 6 bases; nucleotides not matched to a gene: 21. The CDR3 runs to 18 residues. This CDR3 reads CASTTTGGSLLLTNEQFF. CDR3 DNA: TGTGCCAGCACCACTACCGGGGGGTCCCTTCTGCTTACCAATGAGCAGTTCTTC.

This clonotype was observed a handful of times. V gene TRBV6-6 combines with J gene TRBJ2-3; 8 positions match TRBD2. After removal of 7 bases from V and 2 bases from J, the junction contained 8 bases not matched to a gene. From germline, CDR1 is MNHNY and CDR2 SVGAGI (reference sequence). The CDR3 is made up of 15 amino acids. CDR3 loop: CASTGGAGNTDTQYF. CDR3 nucleotides: TGTGCCAGCACCGGGGGGGCGGGAAACACAGATACGCAGTATTTT.

The rearrangement links TRBV12-3 or TRBV12-4 to TRBJ2-7; maybe TRBD2 (7 bases). The CDR3 covers 16 residues. V lost 8 bases and J 4 bases, leaving 24 bases between the germline ends. For the CDR3, the DNA is TGTGCCAGCGGCCGGACGGGGGGCGCTTCCCAATACGAGCAGTACTTC. Amino acid sequence: CASGRTGGASQYEQYF.

At least ten counts were recorded for this clonotype. The J gene is TRBJ2-6, the V gene TRBV6-2 or TRBV6-3; no clear D. The CDR3 covers 14 residues. V was shortened by 2 bases and J by 0 bases, with 2 bases between the two germline ends. Germline V lookup: CDR1 MNHEY, CDR2 SVGEGT. CDR3 protein: CASSYSSGANVLTF. As DNA, the CDR3 is TGTGCCAGCAGTTACAGCTCTGGGGCCAACGTCCTGACTTTC.

This clonotype was counted only a few times. The rearrangement joins TRBV9 to TRBJ2-7; no firm D call. Between the trimmed V and J ends, which lost 7 bases and 1 base, there was a span of 21 bases. The germline V gene encodes CDR1 SGDLS and CDR2 YYNGEE. The CDR3 length is 16 residues. CDR3 sequence (DNA): TGTGCCAGCGGTCGAGGACGAACTTGGGTGTCCTACGAGCAGTACTTC. It encodes CASGRGRTWVSYEQYF.